This TCR beta chain was sequenced for a study of cytomegalovirus exposure and HLA in healthy donors. Overall study results and limits: The study designated roughly 150 TCR beta chains cytomegalovirus-associated. CMV serostatus alone was available as immune exposure information.

Notes on this clone: Its antigen remains unidentified.

The V gene lost 5 bases and the J gene lost 0 bases, with 19 bases spanning the gap. Germline assignment: CDR1 PRHDT and CDR2 FYEKMQ (reference sequence). The CDR3 loop spans 17 amino acids. The primer mix had 60 Vbeta and 13 Jbeta primers. TCRdb's copy holds only in-frame clones and misses some; the assay was immunoSEQ multiplex PCR. The sample holds about 160,000 clones, more than 75% seen once. The receptor was isolated from a man between 18 and 29 years old in good health and CMV-seropositive. The chain employs TRBV13 and TRBJ1-1, with TRBD1 as a possible D gene (5 bases). Sequencing was done on a sample of PBMCs. The DNA of the CDR3 is TGTGCCAGCAGCGATTCCGGGCAGGGTCGGATGAACACTGAAGCTTTCTTT. Residues: CASSDSGQGRMNTEAFF.